The rows below give T cell receptor beta chains drawn from one sample of a study of OX40 agonist ivuxolimab in advanced cancers. Assay: immunoSEQ multiplex PCR; the TCRdb copy retains only in-frame clones and omits some. The sample lists approximately 30,000 clones; around four fifths were seen once. The material was CD4+ or CD8+ T cells sorted from blood, obtained in a trial of the OX40 agonist ivuxolimab. The source of these receptors is an adult with an advanced solid tumor such as melanoma, head and neck, liver or kidney cancer. Each CDR3 is given with its conserved first and last residue. D genes are given only for firm matches. Some rows mark clone size as missing; the rest say once, few, many or name a class of expanded clone.

D: NA; size: NA; J: TRBJ1-2; V: TRBV6-1; CDR3: CASSDPFSSANYGYTF; DNA: TGTGCCAGCAGTGACCCATTTTCATCAGCAAACTATGGCTACACCTTC
D: NA; size: NA; J: TRBJ2-7; V: TRBV7-2; CDR3: CASSLVSGSQEQYF; DNA: TGTGCCAGCAGCTTAGTTTCGGGCAGTCAGGAGCAGTACTTC
D: TRBD2; size: NA; J: TRBJ2-3; V: TRBV5-1; CDR3: CASSTPSGDPTDTQYF; DNA: TGCGCCAGTTCTACTCCGAGCGGGGACCCCACAGATACGCAGTATTTT
D: NA; size: NA; J: TRBJ1-5; V: TRBV19; CDR3: CASSIAGSNQPQHF; DNA: TGTGCCAGTAGTATAGCCGGTAGCAATCAGCCCCAGCATTTT
D: TRBD2; size: NA; J: TRBJ2-7; V: TRBV7-9; CDR3: CASSREGGQYYEQYF; DNA: TGTGCCAGCAGCCGGGAGGGAGGACAGTACTACGAGCAGTACTTC
D: NA; size: NA; J: TRBJ2-1; V: TRBV9; CDR3: CASSVESSYNEQFF; DNA: TGTGCCAGCAGCGTAGAGAGCAGCTACAATGAGCAGTTCTTC
D: NA; size: NA; J: TRBJ2-3; V: TRBV30; CDR3: CAWSPRTDTQYF; DNA: TGTGCCTGGAGTCCCCGCACAGATACGCAGTATTTT
D: NA; size: NA; J: TRBJ1-5; V: TRBV9; CDR3: CASSSPLTLYQPQHF; DNA: TGTGCCAGCAGCTCCCCCCTGACCTTATATCAGCCCCAGCATTTT
D: NA; size: NA; J: TRBJ2-1; V: TRBV7-3; CDR3: CASSLRDTTYNEQFF; DNA: TGTGCCAGCAGCTTAAGGGACACCACCTACAATGAGCAGTTCTTC
D: TRBD2; size: NA; J: TRBJ2-7; V: TRBV6-5; CDR3: CASSYGGGSYEQYF; DNA: TGTGCCAGCAGTTACGGCGGGGGCTCCTACGAGCAGTACTTC
D: NA; size: NA; J: TRBJ2-2; V: TRBV9; CDR3: CASSVRGATTGELFF; DNA: TGTGCCAGCAGCGTACGGGGGGCCACCACCGGGGAGCTGTTTTTT
D: TRBD1; size: once; J: TRBJ2-7; V: TRBV10-2; CDR3: CASSEFPGQGGSYEQYF; DNA: TGCGCCAGCAGTGAATTCCCTGGACAGGGGGGCTCCTACGAGCAGTACTTC
D: TRBD1; size: NA; J: TRBJ2-2; V: TRBV7-9; CDR3: CASSLDQRTGVDTGELFF; DNA: TGTGCCAGCAGCTTAGATCAGAGGACAGGGGTGGACACCGGGGAGCTGTTTTTT
D: TRBD1; size: medium-sized; J: TRBJ1-1; V: TRBV6-5; CDR3: CASSYTQGTEAFF; DNA: TGTGCCAGCAGTTACACACAGGGGACTGAAGCTTTCTTT
D: TRBD2; size: few; J: TRBJ2-3; V: TRBV27; CDR3: CASSLASGLSTDTQYF; DNA: TGTGCCAGCAGTTTAGCTAGCGGACTTTCCACAGATACGCAGTATTTT
D: NA; size: NA; J: TRBJ2-1; V: TRBV14; CDR3: CASSQGAGRWGNEQFF; DNA: TGTGCCAGCAGCCAAGGGGCCGGCAGGTGGGGTAATGAGCAGTTCTTC
D: NA; size: NA; J: TRBJ1-2; V: TRBV27; CDR3: CASSLYVGQGRSGEGYTF; DNA: TGTGCCAGCAGTTTATACGTCGGGCAGGGGAGGTCGGGGGAAGGCTACACCTTC
D: NA; size: NA; J: TRBJ1-5; V: TRBV7-2; CDR3: CASSLVPNSNQPQHF; DNA: TGTGCCAGCAGCTTAGTCCCTAATAGCAATCAGCCCCAGCATTTT
D: NA; size: NA; J: TRBJ2-5; V: TRBV4-3; CDR3: CASSQDETQYF; DNA: TGCGCCAGCAGCCAAGATGAGACCCAGTACTTC
D: TRBD2; size: NA; J: TRBJ2-6; V: TRBV9; CDR3: CARDRPRGAGANVLTF; DNA: TGTGCCCGCGATCGGCCCCGGGGGGCTGGGGCCAACGTCCTGACTTTC
D: NA; size: once; J: TRBJ2-7; V: TRBV29-1; CDR3: CSVYTQGRGYEQYF; DNA: TGCAGCGTTTATACACAGGGCAGGGGCTACGAGCAGTACTTC
D: NA; size: NA; J: TRBJ2-2; V: TRBV27; CDR3: CASSSGFVAGELFF; DNA: TGTGCCAGCAGTTCAGGGTTTGTAGCCGGGGAGCTGTTTTTT
D: NA; size: few; J: TRBJ1-5; V: TRBV19; CDR3: CASSLTGSLNQPQHF; DNA: TGTGCCAGTAGTCTAACCGGGTCCTTAAATCAGCCCCAGCATTTT
D: NA; size: NA; J: TRBJ2-7; V: TRBV19; CDR3: CASSIGSGATYEQYF; DNA: TGTGCCAGTAGTATTGGGTCAGGGGCCACCTACGAGCAGTACTTC
D: NA; size: NA; J: TRBJ1-5; V: TRBV7-6; CDR3: CASSPEWGEDQPQHF; DNA: TGTGCCAGCAGCCCAGAGTGGGGGGAGGATCAGCCCCAGCATTTT
D: NA; size: NA; J: TRBJ1-5; V: TRBV19; CDR3: CATKGGAGNQPQHF; DNA: TGTGCCACCAAAGGGGGGGCGGGCAATCAGCCCCAGCATTTT
D: NA; size: NA; J: TRBJ2-7; V: TRBV11-2; CDR3: CASSRLGEQYF; DNA: TGTGCCAGCAGCAGACTAGGGGAGCAGTACTTC
D: TRBD1; size: NA; J: TRBJ2-1; V: TRBV4-3; CDR3: CASSQDFGTGSNEQFF; DNA: TGCGCCAGCAGCCAAGATTTTGGGACAGGGTCCAATGAGCAGTTCTTC
D: NA; size: few; J: TRBJ1-1; V: TRBV25-1; CDR3: CASSEEGYTEAFF; DNA: TGTGCCAGCAGTGAAGAGGGCTACACTGAAGCTTTCTTT
D: NA; size: NA; J: TRBJ2-3; V: TRBV7-9; CDR3: CASSLSGIGGADTQYF; DNA: TGTGCCAGCAGCTTATCAGGGATCGGCGGGGCAGATACGCAGTATTTT
D: NA; size: NA; J: TRBJ1-5; V: TRBV21-1; CDR3: CASSKAEGTGEDQPQHF; DNA: TGTGCCAGCAGCAAAGCGGAGGGGACAGGGGAGGATCAGCCCCAGCATTTT
D: TRBD1; size: NA; J: TRBJ2-7; V: TRBV4-2; CDR3: CASSQGQGDSYEQYF; DNA: TGTGCCAGCAGCCAAGGACAGGGGGATTCCTACGAGCAGTACTTC
D: NA; size: NA; J: TRBJ2-1; V: TRBV7-8; CDR3: CASSLVNEQFF; DNA: TGTGCCAGCAGCTTAGTCAATGAGCAGTTCTTC
D: TRBD1; size: medium-sized; J: TRBJ2-7; V: TRBV6-1; CDR3: CASSATGVEQYF; DNA: TGTGCCAGCAGTGCCACAGGGGTCGAGCAGTACTTC
D: TRBD1; size: NA; J: TRBJ2-7; V: TRBV19; CDR3: CASTPGTGGSYEQYF; DNA: TGTGCCAGTACCCCCGGGACAGGGGGCTCCTACGAGCAGTACTTC
D: TRBD1; size: once; J: TRBJ1-5; V: TRBV7-8; CDR3: CASGSQGGNQPQHF; DNA: TGTGCCAGCGGGAGTCAGGGGGGCAATCAGCCCCAGCATTTT
D: TRBD1; size: NA; J: TRBJ1-1; V: TRBV5-6; CDR3: CASSFRGTGLMNTEAFF; DNA: TGTGCCAGCAGCTTTAGAGGGACAGGGTTGATGAACACTGAAGCTTTCTTT
D: NA; size: NA; J: TRBJ2-7; V: TRBV15; CDR3: CATSRDATYEQYF; DNA: TGTGCCACCAGCAGAGATGCCACCTACGAGCAGTACTTC
D: NA; size: NA; J: TRBJ2-5; V: TRBV12-5; CDR3: CASGLGSGETQYF; DNA: TGTGCTAGTGGTTTGGGGTCGGGGGAGACCCAGTACTTC
D: NA; size: NA; J: TRBJ2-1; V: TRBV7-9; CDR3: CASSLSARSYNEQFF; DNA: TGTGCCAGCAGCTTAAGCGCCAGGTCCTACAATGAGCAGTTCTTC